The 9 T cell receptor beta chains listed next were all sequenced from one sample in a study of T-cell memory formation after mild COVID-19. TCRdb reprocessed the 5' RACE reads with MiXCR, giving one entry per CDR3 protein. This table holds about 140,000 distinct CDR3 sequences, roughly 13% found once. The specimen was PBMCs or a T cell subset sorted from them (not recorded which). The receptors here all came from an adult woman who had mild COVID-19 (a few samples of this study predate the infection). Cell type and time point are not known.

This clonotype was counted a few times. The chain has TRBV19 and TRBJ2-7; D remains unclear. V was trimmed by 3 bases and J by 5 bases, leaving 11 bases between them. This CDR3 is built from 13 residues. Germline V gene data show CDR1 as LNHDA and CDR2 as SQIVND (reference sequence). In DNA form, the CDR3 reads TGTGCCAGTAGTATTTTCGACAACCACGAGCAGTACTTC. It translates to CASSIFDNHEQYF.

The gene calls are TRBV4-1 and TRBJ2-7; tentative D call: TRBD1 (8 bases). The CDR3 is 14 residues long. The germline gives CDR1 MGHRA, CDR2 YSYEKL. Trimming took 5 bases from V and 5 from J, leaving 16 bases between them. Written as DNA, the CDR3 is TGCGCCAGCAGCGACACAGGGGGGGCCCACGAGCAGTACTTC. It yields the protein CASSDTGGAHEQYF.

In this sample, this clonotype turned up a few times. This rearrangement joins TRBV29-1 to TRBJ1-2; 9 bases agree with TRBD1. Germline CDR1 SQVTM, CDR2 ANQGSEA. CDR3 length equals 12 residues. The ends lost 3 bases at V and 6 bases at J; junction bases unmatched: 2. The CDR3 nucleotides are TGCAGCGTTGAGGGGGACAGGGATGGCTACACCTTC. Translation: CSVEGDRDGYTF.

The chain combines TRBV29-1 with TRBJ2-1, with TRBD2 matching over 14 bases. After removal of 6 bases from V and 6 bases from J, the junction contained 4 bases not matched to a gene. CDR3 length: 14 amino acids. Germline values: CDR1 SQVTM, CDR2 ANQGSEA. In DNA, the CDR3 is TGCAGCGTAGAGACTAGCGGGGGGGCCAATGAGCAGTTCTTC. Translation: CSVETSGGANEQFF.

Comment on this clonotype: A junction boundary mismatches the germline segment, possibly from a read error. The V and J genes are TRBV9 and TRBJ2-7; no firm D call. The CDR3 length is 15 residues. Looked up from germline, CDR1 is SGDLS and CDR2 is YYNGEE. CDR3 region: CASRVGKRFSYEQYF. The CDR3 region has the DNA TGTGCCAGCAGAGTAGGGAAGCGATTCTCCTACGAGCAGTACTTC.

This clonotype was seen only a few times. V and J are TRBV6-2 or TRBV6-3 and TRBJ2-7, with 7 bases matching TRBD2. This CDR3 has 16 amino acids. The germline CDR1 and CDR2 sequences are MNHEY and SVGEGT. V shed 6 bases and J 0 bases; nucleotides not matched to a gene: 11. The CDR3 loop is CASRSQRDRSSYEQYF. CDR3 sequence (DNA): TGTGCCAGCAGGAGCCAGCGGGACCGGAGCTCCTACGAGCAGTACTTC.

V is TRBV12-3 or TRBV12-4 and J is TRBJ2-3, with D tentatively TRBD2 (5 bases). This CDR3 region has 13 residues. V lost 7 bases to trimming and J lost 0 bases, with 8 bases between them. CDR3 sequence reads: CASTPGSTDTQYF. The CDR3 DNA sequence: TGTGCCAGCACCCCGGGAAGCACAGATACGCAGTATTTT.

This clonotype was seen more than once but under ten times. The chain is built from TRBV20-1 and TRBJ2-1; 7 nucleotides match TRBD1. This CDR3 region has 14 residues. Unmatched junction bases numbered 10, after V lost 3 bases and J lost 8 bases. Germline CDR1 is DFQATT and CDR2 is SNEGSKA (reference sequence). CDR3 sequence: CSASGGQQVHEQFF. For the CDR3, the DNA is TGCAGTGCTAGTGGGGGACAGCAGGTCCATGAGCAGTTCTTC.

The chain couples TRBV29-1 to TRBJ1-1; 7 bases line up with TRBD1. This CDR3 region has 14 residues. Germline CDR1 SQVTM, CDR2 ANQGSEA. The V segment lost 5 bases and the J segment 11 bases; nucleotides outside the gene matches: 17. CDR3 nucleotides: TGCAGCGTTCCAGCCGGGACACCTCAACAGGGGGCTTTCTTT. This encodes CSVPAGTPQQGAFF.